Only a few counts were recorded for the clone carrying this TCR beta chain. The table came from immunoSEQ multiplex PCR; TCRdb's copy has only in-frame clones and leaves some out. The data hold about 120,000 clones, with around 90% observed a single time. The sample comes from a study of T cell responses to AZD1222 COVID-19 vaccine. This clonotype originated in an adult in good health. This specimen consisted of peripheral blood, obtained on day 0 of AZD1222 vaccination.

The DNA for the CDR3 is TGTGCCAGCAGCTCGAAAGCGGGGGGTATGGGCGAGCAGTACTTC. It codes for CASSSKAGGMGEQYF. V and J are TRBV7-6 and TRBJ2-7, with 9 bases matching TRBD2. This CDR3 is built from 15 residues. The ends lost 4 bases at V and 6 bases at J; junction bases unmatched: 10. The germline V gene encodes CDR1 SGHVS and CDR2 FNYEAQ. Full variable domain (outside the CDR3, taken from reference TRBV7-6 and TRBJ2-7): GAGVSQSPRYKVTKRGQDVALRCDPISGHVSLYWYRQALGQGPEFLTYFNYEAQQDKSGLPNDRFSAERPEGSISTLTIQRTEQRDSAMYRCASSSKAGGMGEQYFGPGTRLTVT.